This T cell receptor beta chain was sequenced for a study of blood T cell repertoires in COVID-19. At the level of the study: Donors in the United States, Italy and Spain gave samples during acute or convalescent COVID-19. In each case, the material was cDNA or gDNA derived from T cells, B-cell-depleted T cells, or PBMCs.

Original methodology: The assay estimated nucleated cells by amplifying reference gene primers. Profiling relied on immunoSEQ multiplex PCR, and the TCRdb table lists in-frame clones only, not all of them. V and J calls and clone size are those listed in that table; D and trimming were worked out from the DNA. The repertoire consists of roughly 280,000 clones, with around 88% occurring once and the leading ten covering almost 2%. This TCR derives from a young man with active or convalescent COVID-19. The sequencing sample was made of peripheral blood.

CDR3 coding DNA: TGTGCCAGCAGCCCCACAGGGAATGGAAACACCATATATTTT. This translates into CASSPTGNGNTIYF. The chain recombines TRBV9 with TRBJ1-3, with a weak D call TRBD1 (6 bases). CDR1 is SGDLS, CDR2 YYNGEE, per germline. This CDR3 contains 14 residues. Trimming took off 4 bases at V and 3 bases at J, with 11 bases between the two ends.